Listed here are 17 T cell receptor beta chains from one sample, sequenced in a study of T-cell reconstitution after alpha-beta-depleted transplantation in children. Preparation of the TCRbeta library involved a method that used unique molecular identifiers. TCRdb reanalysed the PCR reads using MiXCR and keeps one entry per CDR3 protein. Of 120,000 or so distinct CDR3 sequences listed, around a tenth were seen once; the top ten hold approximately 7.9%. The specimen comprised PBMCs from the stem cell graft donor, sampled from the stem cell graft. The receptors derive from a human donor who donated a stem cell graft to a child with acute lymphoblastic leukemia.

This clonotype was picked up many times. This rearrangement joins TRBV5-8 to TRBJ2-3; D gene uncertain. Trimming cost V 0 bases and J 0 bases, with 8 bases left between them. CDR1 is SGHTS, CDR2 YDEGEE, per germline. CDR3 length: 15 amino acids. CDR3 region: CASSLALQSTDTQYF. CDR3 coding DNA: TGTGCCAGCAGCTTGGCCTTGCAGAGCACAGATACGCAGTATTTT.

In this sample, this clonotype turned up many times. The chain carries TRBV20-1 and TRBJ1-5, with D unclear. Trimming removed 6 bases from V and 4 bases from J, with 22 bases in between. The CDR3 runs 16 residues. Germline-derived CDR1 and CDR2 are DFQATT and SNEGSKA (reference sequence). The CDR3 region is CSAIIPSGRLNQPQHF. The CDR3 nucleotides are TGCAGTGCCATTATCCCCTCGGGCAGGTTAAATCAGCCCCAGCATTTT.

Ten or more counts support this clonotype. The chain is built from TRBV5-1 and TRBJ2-6, with D uncertain. CDR1 and CDR2 (germline): SGHRS, YFSETQ. CDR3 length equals 17 residues. V was shortened by 0 bases and J by 0 bases, with 10 bases between the two germline ends. The CDR3 protein is CASSLVVSLSGANVLTF. The DNA of the CDR3 is TGCGCCAGCAGCTTGGTCGTGTCGCTCTCTGGGGCCAACGTCCTGACTTTC.

This clonotype was recorded many times. This chain joins TRBV28 and TRBJ2-7; TRBD1 agrees at 9 bases. The J segment lost 1 base and the V segment lost 3 bases, leaving 7 bases of the junction unmatched. Germline lookup yields CDR1 MDHEN and CDR2 SYDVKM. CDR3 length: 16 amino acids. The CDR3 region has the DNA TGTGCCAGCAGTTTTGCGGGGACAGGGAAGTCCTACGAGCAGTACTTC. Translated: CASSFAGTGKSYEQYF.

The J gene is TRBJ2-5, the V gene TRBV10-3; 11 bases line up with TRBD2. CDR3 length: 13 amino acids. The J segment lost 10 bases and the V segment lost 7 bases, leaving 8 bases of the junction unmatched. Germline CDR1 reads ENHRY; CDR2 reads SYGVKD. In DNA, the CDR3 is TGTGCCATCATGGAGGCTAGCGGGGGGCACCAGTACTTC. Translation: CAIMEASGGHQYF.

This clonotype was detected many times. This chain connects TRBV5-1 to TRBJ2-5, with 7 bases lining up with TRBD1. V shed 2 bases, J shed 3 bases, and the junction held 7 bases outside the gene matches. In germline, CDR1 is SGHRS, CDR2 YFSETQ. There are 15 residues in the CDR3. The CDR3 DNA sequence: TGCGCCAGCAGCTTTTACAGGGGCCCTAAAGAGACCCAGTACTTC. It translates to CASSFYRGPKETQYF.

This clonotype was seen many times. This rearrangement joins TRBV11-1 to TRBJ2-1, with 8 bases matching TRBD1. V lost 5 bases, J lost 6 bases, and 9 bases stayed unmatched. Germline V gene data show CDR1 as SGHAT and CDR2 as FQDESV (reference sequence). This CDR3 contains 15 residues. This chain's CDR3 is CASSAGWTGSNEQFF. The CDR3 DNA reads TGTGCCAGCAGCGCAGGTTGGACAGGGAGCAATGAGCAGTTCTTC.

The genes are TRBV7-9 and TRBJ1-3; D gene unclear. Trimming left V 5 bases short and J 2 bases short, with 7 bases between. The CDR3 length is 13 residues. Germline values: CDR1 SEHNR, CDR2 FQNEAQ (reference sequence). The CDR3 reads CASSPYTGNTIYF. CDR3 coding DNA: TGTGCCAGCAGCCCCTACACTGGAAACACCATATATTTT. Combining the CDR3 with reference TRBV7-9 and TRBJ1-3 gives the whole variable domain DTGVSQNPRHKITKRGQNVTFRCDPISEHNRLYWYRQTLGQGPEFLTYFQNEAQLEKSRLLSDRFSAERPKGSFSTLEIQRTEQGDSAMYLCASSPYTGNTIYFGEGSWLTVV.

The chain links TRBV11-2 to TRBJ2-1; 9 nucleotides line up with TRBD1. CDR1 SGHAT and CDR2 FQNNGV come from the germline V gene. The CDR3 loop spans 12 amino acids. The J segment lost 9 bases and the V segment lost 6 bases, leaving 3 bases of the junction unmatched. In DNA form, the CDR3 reads TGTGCCAGCAGTCGGGGACAGGGTGAGCAGTTCTTC. As protein: CASSRGQGEQFF.

In its sample, this clonotype was seen many times. The V call is TRBV5-1, the J call TRBJ2-5; D is possibly TRBD2 (5 bases). The CDR3 is 13 amino acids. Germline-derived CDR1 and CDR2 are SGHRS and YFSETQ. The V end lost 5 bases, the J end lost 3 bases, and 11 bases lay between the germline ends. CDR3 coding DNA: TGCGCCAGCAGAGCTAGCATGGAAGAGACCCAGTACTTC. Its translation: CASRASMEETQYF.

This clonotype was observed many times. V and J are TRBV9 and TRBJ1-4, with no clear D. Germline CDR1 is SGDLS and CDR2 is YYNGEE. This CDR3 spans 14 amino acids. V was shortened by 4 bases and J by 1 base, with 8 bases between the two germline ends. CDR3 bases: TGTGCCAGCAGCCGCGCAAGAACTAATGAAAAACTGTTTTTT. This codes for CASSRARTNEKLFF.

This clonotype has a count of ten or more. The chain has TRBV20-1 and TRBJ2-7; D may be TRBD2 (5 bases). The CDR3 sequence is 13 residues long. V was clipped by 2 bases and J by 3 bases, with 11 bases between them. Per the germline V gene, CDR1 is DFQATT and CDR2 is SNEGSKA (reference sequence). DNA for the CDR3: TGCAGTGCTAGACTAGCCTTGAGCTACGAGCAGTACTTC. Translation: CSARLALSYEQYF.

This clonotype occurred many times. J is TRBJ2-1 and V is TRBV5-1; 7 nucleotides align to TRBD1. CDR1 SGHRS and CDR2 YFSETQ come from the germline V gene. V trimming: 6 bases; J trimming: 6 bases; junction bases outside the gene matches: 6. CDR3 length equals 13 residues. CDR3 sequence: CASTGTVINEQFF. As DNA, the CDR3 is TGCGCCAGCACTGGGACAGTAATCAATGAGCAGTTCTTC.

In its sample, this clonotype was seen many times. The V and J genes are TRBV7-9 and TRBJ2-7; maybe TRBD1 (7 bases). The germline V gene has CDR1 SEHNR and CDR2 FQNEAQ (reference sequence). Trimming stripped 0 bases from V and 12 bases from J, with 15 bases between. The CDR3 is made up of 13 amino acids. The DNA of the CDR3 is TGTGCCAGCAGCTTAGCGACCCCAGGGGGACTGTACTTC. It encodes CASSLATPGGLYF.

This clonotype has at least ten counts. This chain joins TRBV19 and TRBJ1-4; D is ambiguous. This CDR3 has 16 residues. V lost 3 bases to trimming and J lost 7 bases, with 18 bases between them. CDR1 and CDR2 (germline): LNHDA, SQIVND (reference sequence). The CDR3: CASSIGKDRLFEKLFF. The DNA of the CDR3 is TGTGCCAGTAGTATCGGGAAAGACCGGTTGTTTGAAAAACTGTTTTTT.

This clonotype was picked up many times. This rearrangement joins TRBV5-5 to TRBJ2-5; 9 bases fit TRBD2. This CDR3 is built from 16 residues. CDR1 is SGHKS, CDR2 YYEKEE, per germline (reference sequence). Unmatched junction bases numbered 7, after V lost 2 bases and J lost 2 bases. The CDR3 bases are TGTGCCAGCAGCTTTTGGACAGCGGGGGGTCAAGAGACCCAGTACTTC. Residues: CASSFWTAGGQETQYF.

A few counts support this clonotype. V is TRBV29-1 and J is TRBJ1-2, with D perhaps TRBD1 (5 bases). Trimming removed 6 bases from V and 3 bases from J, with 20 bases in between. The CDR3 length is 15 residues. From germline, CDR1 is SQVTM and CDR2 ANQGSEA. The CDR3 DNA sequence: TGCAGCGTCGCCCAGAACCCCGGGACGGACTATGGCTACACCTTC. It specifies CSVAQNPGTDYGYTF.